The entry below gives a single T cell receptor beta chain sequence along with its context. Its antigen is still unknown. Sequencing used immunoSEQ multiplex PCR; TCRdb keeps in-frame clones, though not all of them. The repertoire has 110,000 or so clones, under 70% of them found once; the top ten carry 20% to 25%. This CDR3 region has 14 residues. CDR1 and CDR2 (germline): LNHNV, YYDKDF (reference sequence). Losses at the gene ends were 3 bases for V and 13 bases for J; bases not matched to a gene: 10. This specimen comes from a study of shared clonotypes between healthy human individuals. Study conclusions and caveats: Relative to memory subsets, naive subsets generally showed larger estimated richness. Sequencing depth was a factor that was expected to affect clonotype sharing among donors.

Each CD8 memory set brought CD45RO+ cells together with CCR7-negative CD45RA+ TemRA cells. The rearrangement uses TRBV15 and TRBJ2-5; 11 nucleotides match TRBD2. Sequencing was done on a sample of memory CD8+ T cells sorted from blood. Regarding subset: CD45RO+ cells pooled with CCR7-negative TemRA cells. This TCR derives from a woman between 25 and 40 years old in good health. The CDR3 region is CATSSGTTSGIPYF. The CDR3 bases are TGTGCCACCAGCAGCGGCACGACTAGCGGGATACCGTACTTC.